The subject of this entry is one T cell receptor (beta chain). Antigen: not known. Each CDR3 protein gets one entry after TCRdb re-called the 5' RACE reads with MiXCR. Of under 300,000 distinct CDR3 sequences detected, approximately 10% appear once; the ten largest clones hold around a fifth. The data originate from a study of T-cell memory formation after mild COVID-19. General study points: Contracting CD4+ clones lay largely in CM and EM, with CD8+ ones residing in EMRA. Contracting clones from day 15 to 85 showed balanced CD4/CD8; later expanders favored CD4+.

The specimen was PBMCs or a T cell subset sorted from them (not recorded which). This TCR was recovered from a man aged 18 to 30 who had mild COVID-19 (a few samples of this study predate the infection). Cell type and time point are not known.

Written as DNA, the CDR3 is TGTGCCAGCAGCTTAGGAAGGACAGGGGCGAACTATGGCTACACCTTC. Translation gives CASSLGRTGANYGYTF. The genes are TRBV7-8 and TRBJ1-2; 9 nucleotides line up with TRBD1. Germline lookup yields CDR1 SGHVS and CDR2 FQNEAQ. The V and J ends lost 1 base and 2 bases, in that order; junction bases with no gene match: 5. The CDR3 extends over 16 amino acids. The full variable domain, rest sourced from reference TRBV7-8 and TRBJ1-2, is GAGVSQSPRYKVAKRGQDVALRCDPISGHVSLFWYQQALGQGPEFLTYFQNEAQLDKSGLPSDRFFAERPEGSVSTLKIQRTQQEDSAVYLCASSLGRTGANYGYTFGSGTRLTVV.